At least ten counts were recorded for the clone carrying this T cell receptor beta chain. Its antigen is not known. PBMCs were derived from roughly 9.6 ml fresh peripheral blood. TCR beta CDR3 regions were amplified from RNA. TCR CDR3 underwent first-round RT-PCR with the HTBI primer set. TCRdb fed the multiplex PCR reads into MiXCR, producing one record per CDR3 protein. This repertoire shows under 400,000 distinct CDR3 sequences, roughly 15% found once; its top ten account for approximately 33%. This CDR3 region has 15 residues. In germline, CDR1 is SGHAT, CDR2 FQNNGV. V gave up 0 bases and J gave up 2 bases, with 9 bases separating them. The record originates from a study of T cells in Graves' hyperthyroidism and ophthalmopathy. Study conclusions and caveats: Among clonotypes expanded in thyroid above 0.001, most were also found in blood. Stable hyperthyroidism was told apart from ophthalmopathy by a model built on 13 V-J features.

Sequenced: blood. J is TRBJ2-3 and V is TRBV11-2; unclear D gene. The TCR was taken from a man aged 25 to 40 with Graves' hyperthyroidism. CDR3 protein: CASSLDGDFTDTQYF. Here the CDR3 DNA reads TGTGCCAGCAGCTTAGATGGGGATTTCACAGATACGCAGTATTTT.